This T cell receptor beta chain is drawn from a study of T cell repertoires and HLA-DP antigens. About this clone: Its antigen is as yet unknown.

The CDR3 extends over 16 amino acids. Clones were read by immunoSEQ multiplex PCR, and TCRdb kept only the in-frame ones, dropping some. The table has about 120,000 clones, 80% to 95% seen once. This receptor was obtained from a woman between 18 and 29 years old in good health and CMV-seronegative. The V and J genes are TRBV21-1 and TRBJ2-1; the D segment call TRBD2 is taken from the table without a DNA check. TRBV21-1 represents a pseudogene. Sequenced: CD4+ T cells from PBMCs. The CDR3 here is CASSRSTSGPYNEQFF. The CDR3 DNA follows: TGTGCCAGCAGCCGGAGCACTAGCGGACCCTACAATGAGCAGTTCTTC.